The clone carrying this T cell receptor (beta chain) was observed a single time. The CDR3 is 16 residues long. Trimming cost V 8 bases and J 3 bases; bases outside gene matches: 10. Germline assignment: CDR1 MRHNA and CDR2 SNTAGT. These data are taken from a study of blood T cell repertoires in COVID-19. Study-wide context: Sources were T cells, B-cell-depleted T cells, or PBMCs; the material itself was cDNA or gDNA.

The Seattle site enrolled patients during active infection and followed them longitudinally. Per the study methods: Nucleated cell number was recorded as an estimate derived from reference gene primer amplification. Using immunoSEQ multiplex PCR, the repertoire was profiled, and TCRdb retains in-frame clones only, with some absent. That table gives V, J and clone size, and the DNA gave D and trimming. The sample gives approximately 350,000 clones, about nine tenths of which show up once; 5.5% to 7.5% is in the top ten. V is TRBV6-4 and J is TRBJ1-6, with TRBD1 matching over 7 bases. The receptor's source is a woman aged 70-85 years with COVID-19, enrolled during active disease. The specimen sequenced was peripheral blood. As DNA, the CDR3 is TGTGCCAGCGAACGACAGGGAGGTATCTATAATTCACCCCTCCACTTT. This sequence encodes CASERQGGIYNSPLHF.